The 28 T cell receptor beta chains presented below share a single source sample, sequenced in a study of vaccination effects on CD4 cells after COVID-19. Expansion of antigen-specific CD4+ T cells with viral peptide pools was carried out by the ViraFEST assay before sequencing. Once cultured for approximately ten days, the cells underwent separation to obtain CD4+ T cells. The infection with SARS-CoV-2 (confirmed by PCR) occurred in this person between March and December 2020. Their recognized antigens are unknown. The table came from immunoSEQ multiplex PCR; TCRdb's copy has only in-frame clones and leaves some out. The table has roughly 25,000 clones, around 82% seen once; the top ten hold 15% to 20%. Sequences were derived from CD4+ T cells from PBMCs cultured with HCoV-NL63 spike peptides, sampled before COVID-19 vaccination. These receptors all come from a human donor who had a prior SARS-CoV-2 infection.

This chain joins TRBV9 and TRBJ1-2; possibly TRBD1 for D (5 bases). From germline, CDR1 is SGDLS and CDR2 YYNGEE. This CDR3 is 14 amino acids long. V shed 4 bases and J shed 8 bases, with 18 bases lying between them. CDR3 coding DNA: TGTGCCAGCAGCCCCCGTGGGGCGAATCGCGGCTACACCTTC. Translating gives CASSPRGANRGYTF.

This clone was found once. The gene calls are TRBV7-3 and TRBJ2-3, with 7 bases aligning to TRBD1. V was pared by 5 bases and J by 9 bases, with 8 bases of the junction left unmatched. Germline CDR1 and CDR2: SGHTA and FQGTGA. This CDR3 is built from 13 residues. CDR3 sequence (DNA): TGTGCCAGCAGCCGAGACACGGGACAGACGCAGTATTTT. Protein sequence: CASSRDTGQTQYF. Full variable domain (remainder filled in from reference TRBV7-3 and TRBJ2-3): GAGVSQTPSNKVTEKGKYVELRCDPISGHTALYWYRQSLGQGPEFLIYFQGTGAADDSGLPNDRFFAVRPEGSVSTLKIQRTERGDSAVYLCASSRDTGQTQYFGPGTRLTVL.

The chain uses TRBV3-1 (or the pseudogene TRBV3-2) and TRBJ2-5; D remains unclear. The V end lost 2 bases, the J end lost 5 bases, and 6 bases lay between the germline ends. The CDR3 extends over 12 amino acids. Germline V gene sequence: CDR1 LGHDT, CDR2 YNNKEL (reference sequence). The CDR3 sequence is CASSQSIETQYF. The CDR3 nucleotides read TGTGCCAGCAGCCAATCTATTGAGACCCAGTACTTC.

This chain links TRBV4-3 with TRBJ2-3, with 7 nucleotides matching TRBD2. CDR1 LGHNA and CDR2 YSLEER come from the germline V gene. This CDR3 region has 20 residues. Unmatched junction bases numbered 19, after V lost 4 bases and J lost 0 bases. The CDR3: CASSPYNTGGWEGSTDTQYF. The CDR3 DNA sequence: TGCGCCAGCAGCCCCTATAATACAGGAGGGTGGGAGGGTAGCACAGATACGCAGTATTTT.

This CDR3 is CAISESSGSYGYTF. CDR3 nucleotide sequence: TGTGCCATCAGTGAGTCGTCAGGGAGCTATGGCTACACCTTC. The V call is TRBV10-3, the J call TRBJ1-2; TRBD1 might be the D (5 bases). From germline, CDR1 is ENHRY and CDR2 SYGVKD. The CDR3 is 14 amino acids. Trimming removed 0 bases at V and 4 bases at J, with 9 bases between.

The V and J genes are TRBV27 and TRBJ2-7; D gene ambiguous. This CDR3 is built from 15 residues. V lost 0 bases to trimming and J lost 7 bases, with 16 bases between them. Germline values: CDR1 MNHEY, CDR2 SMNVEV (reference sequence). The CDR3 region is CASSLSDNSGLEQYF. The CDR3 nucleotides are TGTGCCAGCAGTTTATCGGATAACTCTGGCCTTGAGCAGTACTTC.

The chain's CDR3 is CASSQSRGTAASGANVLTF. In nucleotides, the CDR3 is TGCGCCAGCAGTCAATCGCGGGGGACAGCAGCTTCTGGGGCCAACGTCCTGACTTTC. The chain is built from TRBV23-1 and TRBJ2-6; either TRBD1 or TRBD2 may supply D (7 bases each). TRBV23-1 is an ORF for which the function is uncertain. CDR3 length: 19 residues. V gave up 0 bases and J gave up 1 base, with 16 bases separating them.

The chain employs TRBV29-1 and TRBJ2-5; D unclear. The CDR3 spans 12 residues. Germline lookup yields CDR1 SQVTM and CDR2 ANQGSEA. V lost 3 bases to trimming and J lost 3 bases, with 8 bases between them. CDR3 nucleotide sequence: TGCAGCGTTGAGGTCCGGGAAGAGACCCAGTACTTC. Protein product: CSVEVREETQYF.

The V gene is TRBV3-1 (or the pseudogene TRBV3-2), the J gene TRBJ1-2; 8 bases fit TRBD1. Germline lookup yields CDR1 LGHDT and CDR2 YNNKEL (reference sequence). V shed 4 bases and J 8 bases; nucleotides not matched to a gene: 9. This CDR3 has 14 amino acids. As DNA, the CDR3 is TGTGCCAGCAGCCTCCGAGACAGGGGAGGGGGCTACACCTTC. Protein: CASSLRDRGGGYTF.

The genes are TRBV9 and TRBJ2-2; D unresolved. The germline CDR1 and CDR2 sequences are SGDLS and YYNGEE. V was clipped by 2 bases and J by 7 bases, with 12 bases between them. The CDR3 consists of 14 residues. CDR3 coding DNA: TGTGCCAGCAGCGTTGTATCCTCGTTCGGGGAGCTGTTTTTT. Translated: CASSVVSSFGELFF.

This chain uses TRBV7-2 with TRBJ1-5, with D perhaps TRBD1 (5 bases). Germline lookup yields CDR1 SGHTA and CDR2 FQGNSA. V was shortened by 5 bases and J by 7 bases, with 18 bases between the two germline ends. The CDR3 has 15 amino acids. The CDR3 loop reads CASSQFQGGVQPQHF. Here the CDR3 DNA reads TGTGCCAGCAGCCAATTTCAGGGAGGGGTACAGCCCCAGCATTTT.

The rearrangement links TRBV5-5 to TRBJ2-7, with TRBD2 matching 7 bases. Germline CDR1 reads SGHKS; CDR2 reads YYEKEE (reference sequence). The CDR3 runs to 13 residues. Unmatched junction bases numbered 3, after V lost 3 bases and J lost 3 bases. CDR3 residues: CASSYGLVYEQYF. The CDR3 DNA is TGTGCCAGCAGCTACGGACTAGTCTACGAGCAGTACTTC.

This chain uses TRBV7-8 with TRBJ1-5; no reliable D call. Germline assignment: CDR1 SGHVS and CDR2 FQNEAQ. Trimming cost V 5 bases and J 4 bases, with 18 bases left between them. There are 16 residues in the CDR3. CDR3 coding DNA: TGTGCCAGCAGCCTGTCGGGAGGTACTGGGAATCAGCCCCAGCATTTT. Amino acid sequence: CASSLSGGTGNQPQHF. The entire variable domain, with the rest obtained from reference TRBV7-8 and TRBJ1-5, is as follows: GAGVSQSPRYKVAKRGQDVALRCDPISGHVSLFWYQQALGQGPEFLTYFQNEAQLDKSGLPSDRFFAERPEGSVSTLKIQRTQQEDSAVYLCASSLSGGTGNQPQHFGDGTRLSIL.

The sample holds a few counts of this clone. The gene calls are TRBV11-3 and TRBJ2-7, with a weak D call TRBD2 (5 bases). This CDR3 contains 14 residues. CDR1 is SGHNT and CDR2 is YENEEA in the germline V gene. V lost 6 bases and J lost 1, with 13 bases in between. CDR3 in amino acids: CASSPRRSSYEQYF. CDR3 nucleotide sequence: TGTGCCAGCAGTCCTAGGAGGAGTTCCTACGAGCAGTACTTC.

The rearrangement joins TRBV4-3 to TRBJ2-1; TRBD2 matches at 10 bases. Germline loops: CDR1 LGHNA, CDR2 YSLEER. This CDR3 is 15 amino acids long. J was trimmed by 3 bases and V by 1 base; bases with no gene match: 0. CDR3 region: CASSQGLAGYNEQFF. CDR3 bases: TGCGCCAGCAGCCAAGGACTAGCGGGCTACAATGAGCAGTTCTTC.

The V and J genes are TRBV19 and TRBJ2-7, with D perhaps TRBD1 (6 bases). The CDR3 spans 15 residues. Deletions cut 3 bases from V and 3 bases from J, with 15 bases between. The germline gives CDR1 LNHDA, CDR2 SQIVND (reference sequence). CDR3 DNA: TGTGCCAGTAGTATCCGCCCCAGGGGAAACTACGAGCAGTACTTC. Residues: CASSIRPRGNYEQYF.

The gene calls are TRBV6-2 or TRBV6-3 and TRBJ2-5; 10 nucleotides match TRBD2. The CDR3 sequence is 15 residues long. The V and J ends lost 3 bases and 5 bases, in that order; junction bases with no gene match: 6. Germline-derived CDR1 and CDR2 are MNHEY and SVGEGT. As DNA, the CDR3 is TGTGCCAGCAGTTATCCTTTAGCGGGGGGCGAGACCCAGTACTTC. Residues: CASSYPLAGGETQYF.

This clone was recorded a few times. The rearrangement links TRBV6-4 to TRBJ2-3; 8 positions match TRBD2. There are 14 residues in the CDR3. In germline, CDR1 is MRHNA, CDR2 SNTAGT. The V gene end was trimmed by 4 bases and the J gene end by 3 bases; junction bases not matched to a gene: 3. The CDR3: CASSAGGETDTQYF. For the CDR3, the DNA is TGTGCCAGCAGTGCGGGAGGGGAGACAGATACGCAGTATTTT.

CDR3 residues: CASSDLADGYEQYF. CDR3 bases: TGTGCCAGCAGTGACCTAGCCGACGGTTACGAGCAGTACTTC. The chain uses TRBV6-4 and TRBJ2-7; tentatively, D is TRBD2 (5 bases). CDR3 length: 14 amino acids. With 2 bases removed from V and 4 bases from J, the gap between germline ends came to 12 bases. Germline V gives CDR1 MRHNA, CDR2 SNTAGT.

V is TRBV3-1 (or the pseudogene TRBV3-2) and J is TRBJ2-3, with 12 bases fitting TRBD2. Germline V gene data show CDR1 as LGHDT and CDR2 as YNNKEL (reference sequence). V was clipped by 2 bases and J by 3 bases; unmatched bases: 15. This CDR3 spans 20 amino acids. This CDR3 reads CASSQRKGLAGPIGTDTQYF. The DNA of the CDR3 is TGTGCCAGCAGCCAACGAAAGGGACTAGCGGGTCCGATAGGGACAGATACGCAGTATTTT.

The gene calls are TRBV9 and TRBJ1-5, with 7 bases that match TRBD1. Germline CDR1 is SGDLS and CDR2 is YYNGEE. V lost 3 bases and J lost 4; bases outside the gene matches: 10. CDR3 length: 16 amino acids. CDR3 region: CASSASLRGRNQPQHF. CDR3 sequence (DNA): TGTGCCAGCAGCGCCTCACTTAGGGGGCGGAATCAGCCCCAGCATTTT.

This sequence joins TRBV2 and TRBJ2-1; TRBD1 is a possible D gene (7 bases). V lost 7 bases, J lost 9 bases, and 13 bases lay in between. The CDR3 sequence is 12 residues long. Germline V lookup: CDR1 SNHLY, CDR2 FYNNEI. CDR3 nucleotides: TGTGCCAGCAAGGGGGCAGCGGGTGAGCAGTTCTTC. It yields the protein CASKGAAGEQFF.

This clone was seen more than once but under ten times. The V call is TRBV11-2, the J call TRBJ2-3; 8 bases are shared with TRBD2. The trim removed 8 bases at V and 6 bases at J, leaving 10 bases unmatched. The CDR3 length is 14 residues. Germline assignment: CDR1 SGHAT and CDR2 FQNNGV. Written as DNA, the CDR3 is TGTGCCAGCTTCCTGCGGGGGGCTCGGGATACGCAGTATTTT. Its protein is CASFLRGARDTQYF.

A few counts support this clone. The chain has TRBV11-3 and TRBJ2-5; 9 bases fit TRBD2. The CDR3 runs 14 residues. V lost 10 bases, J lost 5 bases, and 11 bases stayed unmatched. CDR1 and CDR2 from the germline V gene are SGHNT and YENEEA. The CDR3 sequence: CATAGGQAKETQYF. In DNA, the CDR3 is TGTGCCACTGCGGGGGGGCAGGCCAAGGAGACCCAGTACTTC.

This chain connects TRBV5-1 to TRBJ2-3, with D perhaps TRBD1 (7 bases). Trimming shortened V by 2 bases and J by 3 bases, and 13 bases separated the two germline ends. Germline CDR1 is SGHRS and CDR2 is YFSETQ. The CDR3 is 15 amino acids. The CDR3 spells CASSLLQGRTDTQYF. CDR3 in DNA: TGCGCCAGCAGCTTACTACAGGGGAGGACAGATACGCAGTATTTT.

The chain carries TRBV6-5 and TRBJ1-2; a weak D match, TRBD1 (5 bases). Trimming shortened V by 10 bases and J by 7 bases, and 13 bases separated the two germline ends. CDR3 size: 11 residues. Per the germline V gene, CDR1 is MNHEY and CDR2 is SVGAGI. For the CDR3, the DNA is TGTGCCACCCTAGCCCAGGGTGGCTACACCTTC. This encodes CATLAQGGYTF.

The V gene is TRBV30, the J gene TRBJ1-5; D might be TRBD1 (6 bases). CDR3 size: 13 residues. V lost 3 bases to trimming and J lost 9 bases, with 15 bases between them. Germline lookup yields CDR1 GTSNPN and CDR2 SVGIG (reference sequence). DNA for the CDR3: TGTGCCTGGAGGCCCAGGGGAGAGGGGCCCCAGCATTTT. The encoded protein is CAWRPRGEGPQHF.

The chain carries TRBV23-1 and TRBJ2-3; maybe TRBD1 (5 bases). TRBV23-1 is filed as an ORF, its function uncertain. The CDR3 contains 14 residues. The V and J ends lost 6 bases and 1 base respectively, with 11 bases between them. The CDR3 protein is CASSRTTGTDTQYF. The DNA of the CDR3 is TGCGCCAGCAGCCGGACAACCGGCACAGATACGCAGTATTTT.